This TCR beta chain was profiled in a study of siplizumab effects on memory and regulatory T cells. Findings of the study overall: Naive T cells apparently outstripped memory cells in diversity and seemed major alloresponse contributors. Roughly 75-97% of proliferating CD4+ or CD8+ clones lacked an assignable naive or memory phenotype. The drug siplizumab significantly decreased the alloreactive sequences that could be traced to unstimulated CD4+ memory cells. Unstimulated subsets contained matches for only a minor fraction of alloreactive clones.

Of note for this clone: Antigen unknown.

This CDR3 region has 12 residues. CDR1 SGHRS and CDR2 YFSETQ come from the germline V gene. V lost 3 bases and J lost 9, with 10 bases in between. Libraries were prepared by immunoSEQ multiplex PCR; TCRdb keeps only in-frame clonotypes and omits some of them. The data hold some 100,000 clones, with about 91% observed a single time. This sequence joins TRBV5-1 and TRBJ2-1; the D gene is possibly TRBD2 (5 bases). The sample comprised Tregs sorted from blood. This sequence originates from a human donor in good health. The CDR3 DNA is TGCGCCAGCAGCTCGAGGGTCTCTGAGCAGTTCTTC. It translates to CASSSRVSEQFF.